Listed below are T cell receptor beta chains from one sample, sequenced in a study of lymphopenia after photon versus proton radiotherapy. Data came from immunoSEQ multiplex PCR; TCRdb stores just in-frame clones and leaves some out. Counted here are 40,000 to 45,000 clones, around 86% occurring once; the ten biggest clones make up about 24%. This sample comprised peripheral blood, obtained from a patient treated with proton-based radiotherapy. The receptors come from a woman aged 70 to 79 with pancreatic cancer. Both conserved end residues are part of each CDR3. D genes are given only for firm matches. Size is stated for part of the rows, as once, few or many counts, or as a class when the clone is expanded.

clone size: few; J gene: TRBJ1-5; D gene: TRBD1; CDR3 length: 15; V gene: TRBV7-2; CDR3 protein: CASSVGQGVFQPQHF; CDR3 DNA: TGTGCCAGCAGCGTCGGACAGGGCGTTTTTCAGCCCCAGCATTTT
clone size: .; J gene: TRBJ1-1; D gene: .; CDR3 length: 10; V gene: TRBV2; CDR3 protein: CARSGPEAFF; CDR3 DNA: TGTGCCCGCAGCGGGCCTGAAGCTTTCTTT
clone size: .; J gene: TRBJ2-7; D gene: .; CDR3 length: 15; V gene: TRBV6-5; CDR3 protein: CASSLHSRSSYEQYF; CDR3 DNA: TGTGCCAGCAGTCTACATTCCCGCAGCTCCTACGAGCAGTACTTC
clone size: once; J gene: TRBJ2-1; D gene: TRBD1; CDR3 length: 18; V gene: TRBV2; CDR3 protein: CASSVLWFRDRENNEQFF; CDR3 DNA: TGTGCCAGCAGTGTATTATGGTTCCGGGACAGGGAAAACAATGAGCAGTTCTTC
clone size: .; J gene: TRBJ1-4; D gene: .; CDR3 length: 13; V gene: TRBV4-2; CDR3 protein: CASSHEQNEKLFF; CDR3 DNA: TGTGCCAGCAGCCATGAACAGAATGAAAAACTGTTTTTT
clone size: .; J gene: TRBJ2-1; D gene: .; CDR3 length: 13; V gene: TRBV29-1; CDR3 protein: CSVGHSSYNEQFF; CDR3 DNA: TGCAGCGTAGGACATTCGTCCTACAATGAGCAGTTCTTC
clone size: .; J gene: TRBJ2-1; D gene: .; CDR3 length: 12; V gene: TRBV6-5; CDR3 protein: CASSYSGRRVFF; CDR3 DNA: TGTGCCAGCAGTTACTCCGGACGGCGGGTGTTCTTC
clone size: .; J gene: TRBJ2-1; D gene: .; CDR3 length: 12; V gene: TRBV19; CDR3 protein: CASSIEDGREFF; CDR3 DNA: TGTGCCAGTAGTATAGAGGACGGTCGGGAGTTCTTC
clone size: .; J gene: TRBJ2-4; D gene: TRBD2; CDR3 length: 12; V gene: TRBV2; CDR3 protein: CASRGEGNIQYF; CDR3 DNA: TGTGCCAGCAGAGGGGAGGGAAACATTCAGTACTTC
clone size: .; J gene: TRBJ2-2; D gene: .; CDR3 length: 14; V gene: TRBV2; CDR3 protein: CASIQEGVAGELFF; CDR3 DNA: TGTGCCAGCATTCAGGAGGGGGTGGCCGGGGAGCTGTTTTTT
clone size: .; J gene: TRBJ2-3; D gene: .; CDR3 length: 13; V gene: TRBV29-1; CDR3 protein: CSVEPPSTDTQYF; CDR3 DNA: TGCAGCGTTGAACCCCCTTCCACAGATACGCAGTATTTT
clone size: .; J gene: TRBJ1-1; D gene: .; CDR3 length: 13; V gene: TRBV5-1; CDR3 protein: CASSSRLDTEAFF; CDR3 DNA: TGCGCCAGCAGCTCGCGACTGGACACTGAAGCTTTCTTT
clone size: few; J gene: TRBJ1-2; D gene: TRBD1; CDR3 length: 16; V gene: TRBV6-5; CDR3 protein: CASSYWTGGLNYGYTF; CDR3 DNA: TGTGCCAGCAGTTACTGGACAGGGGGTCTTAACTATGGCTACACCTTC
clone size: .; J gene: TRBJ2-7; D gene: TRBD2; CDR3 length: 16; V gene: TRBV25-1; CDR3 protein: CASSDQTSGRSYEQYF; CDR3 DNA: TGTGCCAGCAGTGACCAGACTAGCGGGAGGTCCTACGAGCAGTACTTC
clone size: once; J gene: TRBJ1-4; D gene: .; CDR3 length: 14; V gene: TRBV18; CDR3 protein: CASSLSSGNEKLFF; CDR3 DNA: TGTGCCAGCTCACTCTCATCGGGTAATGAAAAACTGTTTTTT
clone size: .; J gene: TRBJ2-5; D gene: TRBD2; CDR3 length: 15; V gene: TRBV10-2; CDR3 protein: CASRILADIQETQYF; CDR3 DNA: TGCGCCAGCAGGATCCTAGCGGATATCCAAGAGACCCAGTACTTC
clone size: .; J gene: TRBJ1-2; D gene: .; CDR3 length: 14; V gene: TRBV9; CDR3 protein: CASSVDGQAHGYTF; CDR3 DNA: TGTGCCAGCAGCGTAGATGGGCAGGCCCATGGCTACACCTTC
clone size: .; J gene: TRBJ2-5; D gene: .; CDR3 length: 15; V gene: TRBV9; CDR3 protein: CASSVGLGGGETQYF; CDR3 DNA: TGTGCCAGCAGCGTAGGTTTGGGGGGAGGTGAGACCCAGTACTTC
clone size: .; J gene: TRBJ2-2; D gene: TRBD1; CDR3 length: 16; V gene: TRBV5-4; CDR3 protein: CASSPTGQGETGELFF; CDR3 DNA: TGTGCCAGCAGCCCAACCGGACAGGGGGAAACCGGGGAGCTGTTTTTT
clone size: .; J gene: TRBJ2-7; D gene: TRBD2; CDR3 length: 16; V gene: TRBV5-1; CDR3 protein: CASSLGGSGSSYEQYF; CDR3 DNA: TGCGCCAGCAGCTTGGGAGGAAGCGGGAGTTCCTACGAGCAGTACTTC
clone size: .; J gene: TRBJ1-1; D gene: .; CDR3 length: 12; V gene: TRBV11-3; CDR3 protein: CASNSVNTEAFF; CDR3 DNA: TGTGCCAGCAACTCCGTGAACACTGAAGCTTTCTTT
clone size: few; J gene: TRBJ2-7; D gene: .; CDR3 length: 14; V gene: TRBV29-1; CDR3 protein: CSVQVDPSSYEQYF; CDR3 DNA: TGCAGCGTTCAGGTTGACCCCAGCTCCTACGAGCAGTACTTC
clone size: once; J gene: TRBJ2-7; D gene: .; CDR3 length: 15; V gene: TRBV19; CDR3 protein: CASASGAGPHYEQYF; CDR3 DNA: TGTGCCAGTGCGTCTGGGGCAGGGCCTCACTACGAGCAGTACTTC
clone size: medium-sized; J gene: TRBJ1-3; D gene: .; CDR3 length: 19; V gene: TRBV4-1; CDR3 protein: CASSQHPPRETGAGNTIYF; CDR3 DNA: TGCGCCAGCAGCCAACACCCTCCCAGAGAGACAGGCGCGGGAAACACCATATATTTT
clone size: few; J gene: TRBJ2-7; D gene: .; CDR3 length: 14; V gene: TRBV5-1; CDR3 protein: CASRFGESSYEQYF; CDR3 DNA: TGCGCCAGTCGTTTCGGGGAAAGCTCCTACGAGCAGTACTTC
clone size: .; J gene: TRBJ1-3; D gene: .; CDR3 length: 16; V gene: TRBV4-2; CDR3 protein: CASSQDFVSSGNTIYF; CDR3 DNA: TGTGCCAGCAGCCAAGATTTTGTAAGCTCTGGAAACACCATATATTTT
clone size: once; J gene: TRBJ2-7; D gene: .; CDR3 length: 12; V gene: TRBV28; CDR3 protein: CASSHSPYEQYF; CDR3 DNA: TGTGCCAGCAGTCACAGCCCCTACGAGCAGTACTTC
clone size: .; J gene: TRBJ2-3; D gene: TRBD1; CDR3 length: 15; V gene: TRBV6-1; CDR3 protein: CASSAGQLDTDTQYF; CDR3 DNA: TGTGCCAGCAGTGCGGGACAGCTAGACACAGATACGCAGTATTTT
clone size: .; J gene: TRBJ1-6; D gene: .; CDR3 length: 14; V gene: TRBV11-2; CDR3 protein: CASSLEQGNSPLHF; CDR3 DNA: TGTGCCAGCAGCTTAGAACAGGGCAATTCACCCCTCCACTTT
clone size: .; J gene: TRBJ2-3; D gene: .; CDR3 length: 17; V gene: TRBV7-3; CDR3 protein: CASSLQGEAFNTDTQYF; CDR3 DNA: TGTGCCAGCAGCTTACAGGGGGAGGCCTTTAACACAGATACGCAGTATTTT
clone size: .; J gene: TRBJ2-3; D gene: TRBD1; CDR3 length: 15; V gene: TRBV19; CDR3 protein: CASSKGQTFTDTQYF; CDR3 DNA: TGTGCCAGTAGCAAGGGACAGACCTTCACAGATACGCAGTATTTT
clone size: .; J gene: TRBJ2-7; D gene: .; CDR3 length: 15; V gene: TRBV7-3; CDR3 protein: CASSQGRGTTYEQYF; CDR3 DNA: TGTGCCAGCAGTCAGGGGAGGGGCACAACCTACGAGCAGTACTTC
clone size: .; J gene: TRBJ1-1; D gene: .; CDR3 length: 13; V gene: TRBV2; CDR3 protein: CASVIDRAGQAFF; CDR3 DNA: TGTGCCAGCGTGATAGATCGAGCAGGGCAGGCTTTCTTT
clone size: few; J gene: TRBJ1-5; D gene: TRBD1; CDR3 length: 14; V gene: TRBV18; CDR3 protein: CASSEGQPNQPQHF; CDR3 DNA: TGTGCCAGCTCAGAGGGACAGCCAAATCAGCCCCAGCATTTT
clone size: few; J gene: TRBJ2-1; D gene: .; CDR3 length: 14; V gene: TRBV19; CDR3 protein: CASSELGVYNEQFF; CDR3 DNA: TGTGCCAGTAGTGAGCTAGGGGTGTACAATGAGCAGTTCTTC